The 12 T cell receptor beta chains reported below all come from one sample, sequenced in a study of CXCR3-negative and CXCR3-positive naive CD8 T cells. Through 5' RACE with UMI labels, the TRB cDNA libraries were prepared. After re-calling the 5' RACE reads, TCRdb lists one entry per CDR3 protein, DNA absent. The listing contains about 90,000 distinct CDR3 sequences. Sequences were obtained from naive CXCR3- CD8+ T cells from blood. The subset was: CD45RO-CCR7+CD27+CD95- naive CD8+ T cells lacking CXCR3 (TNR3-). The source is a human donor in good health. Some clones in this sample may be carry-over from other donors' samples.

The chain has TRBV19 and TRBJ2-7; TCRdb names TRBD1, which stays unverified in the absence of DNA. Looked up from germline, CDR1 is LNHDA and CDR2 is SQIVND (reference sequence). This CDR3 has 15 amino acids. The CDR3 protein is CASSKWDSSSYEQYF.

This chain links TRBV29-1 with TRBJ2-1; the TRBD2 assignment by TCRdb is unverifiable without DNA. Germline-derived CDR1 and CDR2 are SQVTM and ANQGSEA. This CDR3 has 14 amino acids. CDR3 in amino acids: CSVDGGPPYNEQFF.

The rearrangement joins TRBV27 to TRBJ1-1. This CDR3 region has 13 residues. CDR1 MNHEY and CDR2 SMNVEV come from the germline V gene (reference sequence). This CDR3 is CASSLLASTEAFF.

V usage is TRBV28 and J usage is TRBJ2-3; the TCRdb D gene call, TRBD2, has no DNA to confirm it. CDR3 length equals 14 residues. Germline-derived CDR1 and CDR2 are MDHEN and SYDVKM. The CDR3: CASSFLAGTDTQYF.

This chain uses TRBV6-5 with TRBJ1-5; TCRdb names TRBD1, which stays unverified in the absence of DNA. Germline V CDR1 and CDR2: MNHEY, SVGAGI. This CDR3 has 15 amino acids. This chain's CDR3 is CASSYLAGENQPQHF.

V is TRBV29-1 and J is TRBJ2-5. The V gene's germline CDR1 is SQVTM and CDR2 ANQGSEA. The CDR3 length is 12 residues. This CDR3 is CSVEDTEATQYF.

The chain combines TRBV6-2 or TRBV6-3 with TRBJ2-1; no DNA is available, so the TRBD2 call from TCRdb remains unchecked. The CDR3 is 12 residues long. Germline V lookup: CDR1 MNHEY, CDR2 SVGEGT. CDR3 amino acids: CASRGLYNEQFF.

CDR3 sequence: CASGSGNEKLFF. The V gene is TRBV12-3 or TRBV12-4, the J gene TRBJ1-4. The CDR3 runs to 12 residues.

The chain joins TRBV12-3 or TRBV12-4 to TRBJ2-3; TCRdb reports TRBD2, a call that lacks DNA to check it against. The CDR3 has 16 residues. The CDR3 loop is CASRPLAGPSTDTQYF.

This chain links TRBV5-1 with TRBJ2-1. The CDR3 runs to 12 residues. The germline V gene encodes CDR1 SGHRS and CDR2 YFSETQ. CDR3 sequence: CASSYEYNEQFF.

The V gene is TRBV20-1, the J gene TRBJ2-1; the D gene TCRdb calls, TRBD1, cannot be checked with no DNA. There are 16 residues in the CDR3. The germline gives CDR1 DFQATT, CDR2 SNEGSKA (reference sequence). CDR3 in amino acids: CSARDLDSKAYNEQFF.

J is TRBJ1-4 and V is TRBV13. CDR1 and CDR2 from the germline V gene are PRHDT and FYEKMQ (reference sequence). This CDR3 is 14 amino acids long. CDR3 region: CASSLSGFNEKLFF.